The 2 T cell receptor beta chains below were found in one sample sequenced in a study of shared clonotypes between healthy human individuals. TCRdb's copy holds only in-frame clones and misses some; the assay was immunoSEQ multiplex PCR. The sample carries more than 2,000,000 clones, roughly 92% recorded once. The sequenced sample consisted of naive CD4+ T cells sorted from blood. The subset was: CD45RA+ positively selected. All receptors come from a young man in good health.

About this clone itself: Other nucleotide sequences from this sample produce the same CDR3. This chain uses TRBV6-1 with TRBJ2-5, with 10 nucleotides matching TRBD1. Germline assignment: CDR1 MNHNS and CDR2 SASEGT. The V gene end was trimmed by 6 bases and the J gene end by 4 bases; junction bases not matched to a gene: 8. This CDR3 has 15 amino acids. The CDR3 bases are TGTGCCAGCAGCTTGACAGGGGGCGAGGGAGAGACCCAGTACTTC. Amino acids: CASSLTGGEGETQYF.

The V and J genes are TRBV10-3 and TRBJ2-1, with TRBD2 matching over 12 bases. Germline assignment: CDR1 ENHRY and CDR2 SYGVKD. The CDR3 length is 17 residues. V dropped 0 bases and J dropped 8; count of bases not matched to a gene: 8. The CDR3 sequence is CAISESPGLAGRYEQFF. The DNA for the CDR3 is TGTGCCATCAGTGAGTCACCCGGACTAGCGGGGAGGTATGAGCAGTTCTTC.